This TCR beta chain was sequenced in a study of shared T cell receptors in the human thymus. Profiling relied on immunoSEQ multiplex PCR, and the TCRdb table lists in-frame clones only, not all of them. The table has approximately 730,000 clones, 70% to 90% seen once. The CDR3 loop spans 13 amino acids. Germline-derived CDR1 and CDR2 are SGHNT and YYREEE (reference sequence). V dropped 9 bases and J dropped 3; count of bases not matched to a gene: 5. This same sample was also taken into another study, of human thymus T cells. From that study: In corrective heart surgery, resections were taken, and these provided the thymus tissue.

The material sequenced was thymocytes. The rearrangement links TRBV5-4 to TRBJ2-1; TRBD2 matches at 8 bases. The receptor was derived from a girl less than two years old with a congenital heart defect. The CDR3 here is CATGGNYYNEQFF. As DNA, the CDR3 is TGTGCCACGGGGGGGAATTACTACAATGAGCAGTTCTTC.